This T cell receptor (beta chain) was profiled in a study of T cells of healthy individuals. TCRdb re-called the 5' RACE reads with MiXCR, one entry per CDR3 protein. The repertoire holds tens of thousands of distinct CDR3 sequences, with around 15% as singletons. The germline CDR1 and CDR2 sequences are SEHNR and FQNEAQ (reference sequence). CDR3 length equals 17 residues. V shed 0 bases, J shed 7 bases, and the junction held 7 bases outside the gene matches. V usage is TRBV7-9 and J usage is TRBJ1-4, with 11 bases aligning to TRBD1. The sequence was collected from a human donor in good health. The CDR3 sequence: CASSLAIGQGAREKLFF. In DNA, the CDR3 is TGTGCCAGCAGCTTAGCCATCGGACAGGGGGCGCGTGAAAAACTGTTTTTT. Full variable domain (missing parts from reference TRBV7-9 and TRBJ1-4): DTGVSQNPRHKITKRGQNVTFRCDPISEHNRLYWYRQTLGQGPEFLTYFQNEAQLEKSRLLSDRFSAERPKGSFSTLEIQRTEQGDSAMYLCASSLAIGQGAREKLFFGSGTQLSVL.